This T cell receptor beta chain was obtained from a study of blood T cell repertoires in COVID-19. Study at large: From the United States, Italy and Spain came samples of acute and convalescent COVID-19. T cells, B-cell-depleted T cells, or PBMCs provided the cDNA or gDNA that served as material.

V lost 6 bases and J 8 bases, leaving 14 bases between the germline ends. Germline CDR1 is MNHEY and CDR2 is SVGAGI. The CDR3 is 13 amino acids. The assay was immunoSEQ multiplex PCR, and TCRdb's table has in-frame clones only and misses some. The table records approximately 260,000 clones, roughly 84% of them present only once. This clone has more than one count but fewer than ten. Sequencing was performed on peripheral blood. This clonotype was sampled from a woman between 40 and 55 years old who had recovered from COVID-19. This chain links TRBV6-5 with TRBJ2-1; no clear D. The CDR3 nucleotides are TGTGCCAGCAGGAAAACCATAGTGGATGAGCAGTTCTTC. Translating gives CASRKTIVDEQFF.